The present TCR beta chain was sequenced within a study of blood T cell repertoires in COVID-19. Per the original data handling: The authors estimated nucleated cell counts from reference gene primer amplification. Assay: immunoSEQ multiplex PCR; the TCRdb copy retains only in-frame clones and omits some. From that table come the V and J calls and clone size; the DNA was used to work out D and trimming. Here the sample spans 150,000 or so clones, around 80% being singletons. CDR1 and CDR2 from the germline V gene are SGHVS and FQNEAQ. This CDR3 spans 20 amino acids. V was clipped by 5 bases and J by 2 bases; unmatched bases: 21.

Material: PBMCs or T cells enriched from blood (not recorded which). The rearrangement uses TRBV7-8 and TRBJ1-1; 9 bases are shared with TRBD1. This receptor was obtained from a woman between 45 and 60 years old who had recovered from COVID-19. In nucleotides, the CDR3 is TGTGCCAGCAGCCAGGGGACAGGGACGACGGGGTCCCCCGGAAACACTGAAGCTTTCTTT. Encoded protein: CASSQGTGTTGSPGNTEAFF.